This TCR beta chain was recorded in a study of blood T cell repertoires in COVID-19. Study-wide background: Italy, Spain and the United States were the sources of the convalescent and acute COVID-19 samples. The analysed material was cDNA or gDNA that came from T cells, B-cell-depleted T cells, or PBMCs.

The CDR3 has 14 amino acids. Per germline, CDR1 SGHTS and CDR2 YDEGEE. The V gene lost 2 bases and the J gene lost 5 bases, with 13 bases spanning the gap. One Seattle source followed patients from active infection through their disease course. Original data processing: Researchers report that nucleated cell counts were estimated from reference gene primer amplification. Generated by immunoSEQ multiplex PCR, the TCRdb table keeps only in-frame clones and is missing some. For V, J and clone size, that table is used; D and trimming come from the DNA. The table records some 150,000 clones, roughly 84% of them present only once.

J is TRBJ1-1 and V is TRBV5-8; D ambiguous. The sequence came from an older woman with COVID-19, enrolled during active disease. Sequenced material: peripheral blood. The CDR3, as DNA: TGTGCCAGCAGCTTTCAGGTTGTATGGACTGAAGCTTTCTTT. This sequence encodes CASSFQVVWTEAFF. Supplemented by reference TRBV5-8 and TRBJ1-1, the full variable domain reads EAGVTQSPTHLIKTRGQQATLRCSPISGHTSVYWYQQALGLGLQFLLWYDEGEERNRGNFPPRFSGRQFPNYSSELNVNALELEDSALYLCASSFQVVWTEAFFGQGTRLTVV.